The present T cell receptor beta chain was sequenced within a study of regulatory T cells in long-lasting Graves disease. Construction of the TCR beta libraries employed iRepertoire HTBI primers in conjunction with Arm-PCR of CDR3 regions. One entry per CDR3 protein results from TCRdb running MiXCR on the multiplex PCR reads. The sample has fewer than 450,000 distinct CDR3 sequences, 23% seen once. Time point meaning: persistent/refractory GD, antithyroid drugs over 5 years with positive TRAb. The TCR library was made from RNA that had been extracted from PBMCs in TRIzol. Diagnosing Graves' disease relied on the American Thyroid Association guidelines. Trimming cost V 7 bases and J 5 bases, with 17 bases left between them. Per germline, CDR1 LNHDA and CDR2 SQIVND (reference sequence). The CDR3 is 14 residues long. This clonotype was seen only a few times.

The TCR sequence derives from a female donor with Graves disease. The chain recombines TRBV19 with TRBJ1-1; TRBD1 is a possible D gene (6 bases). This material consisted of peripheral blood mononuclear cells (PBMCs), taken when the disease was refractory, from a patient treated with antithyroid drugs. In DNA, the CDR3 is TGTGCCAGTACCCCTGGGGGGCTTTCAACTGAAGCTTTCTTT. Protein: CASTPGGLSTEAFF.